This T cell receptor (beta chain) originates from a study of beta chain features in type 1 diabetes. Study-wide points: PCR may have favored shorter templates equally in patients and controls. All four CD4+ subsets of Type 1 diabetes patients contained TCRB CDR3s that were moderately but significantly shorter.

The investigators reverse transcribed all of the isolated RNA, so they sequenced expressed TCRB transcripts. Here immunoSEQ multiplex PCR was the method, and the copy in TCRdb shows in-frame clones only, minus some. The data hold under 300,000 clones, with 16% observed a single time. This clone was seen a handful of times. The target antigen is unknown. V lost 0 bases, J lost 4 bases, and 3 bases stayed unmatched. This CDR3 spans 17 amino acids. Germline assignment: CDR1 MGHRA and CDR2 YSYEKL. V gene TRBV4-1 combines with J gene TRBJ2-1, with 13 bases fitting TRBD2. Specimen: naive CD4+ T cells from blood. The receptor's source is a man aged 25-45 years with type 1 diabetes. The CDR3 region has the DNA TGCGCCAGCAGCCAAGAACAACTAGCGGGAGGGTACAATGAGCAGTTCTTC. It translates to CASSQEQLAGGYNEQFF.